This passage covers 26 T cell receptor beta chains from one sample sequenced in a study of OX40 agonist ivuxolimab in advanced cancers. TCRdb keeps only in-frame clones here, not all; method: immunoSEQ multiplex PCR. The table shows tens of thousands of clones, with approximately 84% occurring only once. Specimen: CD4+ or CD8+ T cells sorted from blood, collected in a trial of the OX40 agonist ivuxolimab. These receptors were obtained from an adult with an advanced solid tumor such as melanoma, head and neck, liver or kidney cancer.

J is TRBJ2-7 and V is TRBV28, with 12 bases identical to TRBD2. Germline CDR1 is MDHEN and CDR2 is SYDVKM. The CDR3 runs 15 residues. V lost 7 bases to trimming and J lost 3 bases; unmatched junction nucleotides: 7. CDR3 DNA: TGTGCCAGCAATCTAGCGGGGGGGCTTAACTACGAGCAGTACTTC. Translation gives CASNLAGGLNYEQYF.

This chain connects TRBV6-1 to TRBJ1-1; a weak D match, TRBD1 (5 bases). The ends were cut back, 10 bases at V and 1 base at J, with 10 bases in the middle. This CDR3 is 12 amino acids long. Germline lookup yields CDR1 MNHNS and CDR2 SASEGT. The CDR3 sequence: CATETENTEAFF. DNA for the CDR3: TGTGCCACCGAGACAGAGAACACTGAAGCTTTCTTT.

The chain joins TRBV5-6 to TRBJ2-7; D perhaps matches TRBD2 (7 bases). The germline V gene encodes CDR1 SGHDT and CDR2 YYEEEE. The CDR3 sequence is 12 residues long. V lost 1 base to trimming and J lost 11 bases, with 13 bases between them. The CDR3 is CASSLSGGPEYF. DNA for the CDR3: TGTGCCAGCAGCTTGTCGGGGGGCCCCGAGTACTTC.

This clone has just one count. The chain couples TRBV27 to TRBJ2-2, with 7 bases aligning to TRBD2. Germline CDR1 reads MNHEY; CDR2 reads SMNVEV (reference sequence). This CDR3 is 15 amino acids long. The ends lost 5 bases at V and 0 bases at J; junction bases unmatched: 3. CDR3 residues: CASSLGTTNTGELFF. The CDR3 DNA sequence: TGTGCCAGCAGTCTCGGGACTACGAACACCGGGGAGCTGTTTTTT.

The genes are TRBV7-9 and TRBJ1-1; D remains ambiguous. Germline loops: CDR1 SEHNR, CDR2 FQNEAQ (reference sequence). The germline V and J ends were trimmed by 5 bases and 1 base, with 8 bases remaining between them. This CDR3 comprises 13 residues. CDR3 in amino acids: CASSPDGNTEAFF. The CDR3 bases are TGTGCCAGCAGCCCCGACGGGAACACTGAAGCTTTCTTT.

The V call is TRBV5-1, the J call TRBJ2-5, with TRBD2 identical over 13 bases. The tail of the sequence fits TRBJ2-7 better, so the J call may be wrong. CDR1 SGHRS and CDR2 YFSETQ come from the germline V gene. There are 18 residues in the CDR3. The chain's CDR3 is CASSSSTSGGLNPYEQYF. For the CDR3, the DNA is TGCGCCAGCAGCTCCTCGACTAGCGGGGGGTTAAACCCCTACGAGCAGTACTTC.

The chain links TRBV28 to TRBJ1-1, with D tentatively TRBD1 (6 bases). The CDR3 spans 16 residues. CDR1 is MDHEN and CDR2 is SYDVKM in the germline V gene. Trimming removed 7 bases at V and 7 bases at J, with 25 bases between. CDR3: CASTQPFAGAMIEAFF. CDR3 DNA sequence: TGTGCCAGCACTCAACCCTTCGCGGGGGCAATGATTGAAGCTTTCTTT.

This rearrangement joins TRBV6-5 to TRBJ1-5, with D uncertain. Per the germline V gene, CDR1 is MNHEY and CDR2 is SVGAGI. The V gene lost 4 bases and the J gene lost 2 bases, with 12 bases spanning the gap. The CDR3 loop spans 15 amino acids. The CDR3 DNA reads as TGTGCCAGCAGTTCGTCGGTCGGTGGCAATCAGCCCCAGCATTTT. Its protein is CASSSSVGGNQPQHF.

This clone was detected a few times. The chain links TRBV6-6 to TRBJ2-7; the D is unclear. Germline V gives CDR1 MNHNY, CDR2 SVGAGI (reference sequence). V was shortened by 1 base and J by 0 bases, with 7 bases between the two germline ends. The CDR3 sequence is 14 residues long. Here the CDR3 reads CASSYWPFSYEQYF. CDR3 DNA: TGTGCCAGCAGTTACTGGCCGTTCTCCTACGAGCAGTACTTC.

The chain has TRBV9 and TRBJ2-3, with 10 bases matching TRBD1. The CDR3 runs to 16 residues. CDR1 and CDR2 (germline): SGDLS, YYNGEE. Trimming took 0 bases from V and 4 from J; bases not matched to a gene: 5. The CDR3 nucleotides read TGTGCCAGCAGCGTAGAGGGGACAGGGGTCCCAGATACGCAGTATTTT. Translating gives CASSVEGTGVPDTQYF.

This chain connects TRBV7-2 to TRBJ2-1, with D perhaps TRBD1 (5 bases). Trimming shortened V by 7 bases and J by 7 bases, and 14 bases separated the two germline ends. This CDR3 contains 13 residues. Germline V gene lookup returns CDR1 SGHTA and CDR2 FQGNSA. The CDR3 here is CASNILGRNEQFF. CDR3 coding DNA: TGTGCCAGCAACATTCTGGGGCGGAATGAGCAGTTCTTC. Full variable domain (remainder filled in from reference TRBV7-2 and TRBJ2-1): GAGVSQSPSNKVTEKGKDVELRCDPISGHTALYWYRQSLGQGLEFLIYFQGNSAPDKSGLPSDRFSAERTGGSVSTLTIQRTQQEDSAVYLCASNILGRNEQFFGPGTRLTVL.

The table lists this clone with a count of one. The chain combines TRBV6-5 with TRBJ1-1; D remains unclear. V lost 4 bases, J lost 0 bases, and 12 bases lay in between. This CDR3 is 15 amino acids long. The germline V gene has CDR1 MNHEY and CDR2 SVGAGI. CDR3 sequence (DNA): TGTGCCAGCAGTTCAGGACGAAGGATGAACACTGAAGCTTTCTTT. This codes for CASSSGRRMNTEAFF.

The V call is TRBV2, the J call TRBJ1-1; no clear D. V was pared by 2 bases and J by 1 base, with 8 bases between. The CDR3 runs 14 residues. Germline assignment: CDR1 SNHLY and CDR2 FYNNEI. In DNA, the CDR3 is TGTGCCAGCAGTGAATGGGGAGCGAACACTGAAGCTTTCTTT. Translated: CASSEWGANTEAFF.

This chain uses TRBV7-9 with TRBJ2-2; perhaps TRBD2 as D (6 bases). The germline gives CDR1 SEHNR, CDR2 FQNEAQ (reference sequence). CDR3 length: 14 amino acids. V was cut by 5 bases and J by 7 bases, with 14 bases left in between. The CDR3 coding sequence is TGTGCCAGCAGCCCCATGGGGGGTAACGGGGAGCTGTTTTTT. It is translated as CASSPMGGNGELFF.

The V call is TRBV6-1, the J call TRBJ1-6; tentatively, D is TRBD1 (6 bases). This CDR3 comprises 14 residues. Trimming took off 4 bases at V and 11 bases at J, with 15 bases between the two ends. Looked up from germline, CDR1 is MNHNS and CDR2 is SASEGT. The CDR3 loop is CASSAAGESPPLHF. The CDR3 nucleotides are TGTGCCAGCAGTGCGGCAGGGGAATCGCCACCCCTCCACTTT.

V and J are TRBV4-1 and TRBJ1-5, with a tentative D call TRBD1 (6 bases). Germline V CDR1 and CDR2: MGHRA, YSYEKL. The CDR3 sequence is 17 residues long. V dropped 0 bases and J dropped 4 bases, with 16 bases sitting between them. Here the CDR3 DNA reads TGCGCCAGCAGCCAAGATTTGGCAGGGGTAGGGAATCAGCCCCAGCATTTT. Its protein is CASSQDLAGVGNQPQHF.

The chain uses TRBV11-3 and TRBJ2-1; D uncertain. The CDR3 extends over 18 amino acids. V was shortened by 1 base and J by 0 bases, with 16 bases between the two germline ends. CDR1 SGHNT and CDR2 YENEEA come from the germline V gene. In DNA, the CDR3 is TGTGCCAGCAGCTTAGTCCCGATAGGTCCCAGCTCCTACAATGAGCAGTTCTTC. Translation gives CASSLVPIGPSSYNEQFF.

CDR3 loop: CASSLGTSAHNEQFF. Here the CDR3 DNA reads TGTGCCAGCAGTTTAGGGACTAGCGCCCACAATGAGCAGTTCTTC. The chain carries TRBV27 and TRBJ2-1; TRBD2 agrees at 10 bases. The V segment lost 2 bases and the J segment 5 bases; nucleotides outside the gene matches: 3. The germline CDR1 and CDR2 sequences are MNHEY and SMNVEV (reference sequence). The length of the CDR3 is 15 residues.

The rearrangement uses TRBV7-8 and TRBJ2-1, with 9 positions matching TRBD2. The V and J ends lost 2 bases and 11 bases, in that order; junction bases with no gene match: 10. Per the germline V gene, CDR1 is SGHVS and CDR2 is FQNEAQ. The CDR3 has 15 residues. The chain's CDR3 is CASSLLGAGGPQQFF. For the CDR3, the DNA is TGTGCCAGCAGCTTATTGGGGGCGGGAGGGCCACAGCAGTTCTTC.

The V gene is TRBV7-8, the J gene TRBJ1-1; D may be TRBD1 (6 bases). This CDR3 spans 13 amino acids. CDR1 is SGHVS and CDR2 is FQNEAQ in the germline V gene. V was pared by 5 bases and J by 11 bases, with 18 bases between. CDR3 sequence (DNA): TGTGCCAGCAGCCAAGGGGGTAAGGAAGCGGCTTTCTTT. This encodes CASSQGGKEAAFF.

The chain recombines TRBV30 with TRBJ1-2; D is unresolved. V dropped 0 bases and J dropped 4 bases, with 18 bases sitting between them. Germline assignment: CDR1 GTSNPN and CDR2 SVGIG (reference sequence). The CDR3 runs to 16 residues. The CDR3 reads CAWSVPSKTVLYGYTF. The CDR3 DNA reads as TGTGCCTGGAGTGTACCCTCAAAAACTGTTCTCTATGGCTACACCTTC.

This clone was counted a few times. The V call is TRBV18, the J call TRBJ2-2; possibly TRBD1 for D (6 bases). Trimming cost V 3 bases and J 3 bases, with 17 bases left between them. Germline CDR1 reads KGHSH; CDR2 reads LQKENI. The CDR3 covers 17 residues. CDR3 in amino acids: CASSPSRRGIDTGELFF. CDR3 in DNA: TGTGCCAGCTCACCGTCTCGTAGGGGGATTGACACCGGGGAGCTGTTTTTT.

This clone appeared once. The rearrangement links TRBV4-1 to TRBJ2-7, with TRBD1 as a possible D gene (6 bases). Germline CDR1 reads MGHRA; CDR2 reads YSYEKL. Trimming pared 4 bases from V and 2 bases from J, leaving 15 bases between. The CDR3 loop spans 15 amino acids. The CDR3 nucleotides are TGCGCCAGCAGCCTTCGATCGGACAGTGCCTACGAGCAGTACTTC. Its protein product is CASSLRSDSAYEQYF.

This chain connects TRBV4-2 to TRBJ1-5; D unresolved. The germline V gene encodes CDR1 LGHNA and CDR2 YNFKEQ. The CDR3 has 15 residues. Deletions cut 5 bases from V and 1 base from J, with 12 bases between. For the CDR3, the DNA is TGTGCCAGCAGCGTAAGACCGGGCAGCAATCAGCCCCAGCATTTT. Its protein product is CASSVRPGSNQPQHF.

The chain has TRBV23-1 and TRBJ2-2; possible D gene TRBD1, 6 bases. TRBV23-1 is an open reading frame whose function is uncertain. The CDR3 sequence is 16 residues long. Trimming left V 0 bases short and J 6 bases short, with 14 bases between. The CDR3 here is CASSQSGRGFPGELFF. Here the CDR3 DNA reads TGCGCCAGCAGTCAATCAGGCAGGGGTTTCCCCGGGGAGCTGTTTTTT.

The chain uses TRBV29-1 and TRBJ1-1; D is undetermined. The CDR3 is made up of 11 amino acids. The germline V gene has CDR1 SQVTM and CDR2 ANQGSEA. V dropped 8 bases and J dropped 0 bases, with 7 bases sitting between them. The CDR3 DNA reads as TGCAGCTCCGATTTGAACACTGAAGCTTTCTTT. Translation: CSSDLNTEAFF.